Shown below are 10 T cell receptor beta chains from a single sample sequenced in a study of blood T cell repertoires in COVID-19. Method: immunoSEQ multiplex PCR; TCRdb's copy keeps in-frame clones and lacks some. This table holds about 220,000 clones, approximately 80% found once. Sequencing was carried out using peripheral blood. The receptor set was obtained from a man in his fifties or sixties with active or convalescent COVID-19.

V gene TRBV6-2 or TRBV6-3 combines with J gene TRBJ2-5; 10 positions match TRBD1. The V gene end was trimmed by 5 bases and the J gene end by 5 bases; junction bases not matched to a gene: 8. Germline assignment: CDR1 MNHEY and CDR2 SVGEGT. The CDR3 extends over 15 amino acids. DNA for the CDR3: TGTGCCAGCAGTCAGACGACAGGGGGCATGGAGACCCAGTACTTC. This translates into CASSQTTGGMETQYF.

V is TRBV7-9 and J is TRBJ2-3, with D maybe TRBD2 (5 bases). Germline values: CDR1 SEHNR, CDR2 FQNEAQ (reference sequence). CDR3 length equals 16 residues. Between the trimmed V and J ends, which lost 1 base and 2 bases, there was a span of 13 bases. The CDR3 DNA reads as TGTGCCAGCAGCTTAGGTGACTACTTTACCACAGATACGCAGTATTTT. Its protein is CASSLGDYFTTDTQYF.

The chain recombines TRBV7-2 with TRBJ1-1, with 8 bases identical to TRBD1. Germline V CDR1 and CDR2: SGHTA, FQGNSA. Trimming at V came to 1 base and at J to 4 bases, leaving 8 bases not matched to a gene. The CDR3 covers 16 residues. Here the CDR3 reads CASSLGAGGSPTEAFF. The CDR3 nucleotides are TGTGCCAGCAGCTTAGGGGCAGGGGGCAGTCCCACTGAAGCTTTCTTT.

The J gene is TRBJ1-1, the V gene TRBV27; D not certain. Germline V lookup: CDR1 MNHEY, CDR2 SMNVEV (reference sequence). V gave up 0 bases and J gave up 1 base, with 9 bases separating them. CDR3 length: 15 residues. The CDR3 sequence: CASSLSLAQNTEAFF. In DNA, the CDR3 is TGTGCCAGCAGTTTATCTCTGGCTCAGAACACTGAAGCTTTCTTT.

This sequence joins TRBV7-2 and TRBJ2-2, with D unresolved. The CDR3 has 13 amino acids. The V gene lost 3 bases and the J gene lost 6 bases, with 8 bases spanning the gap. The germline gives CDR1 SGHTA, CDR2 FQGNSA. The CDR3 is CASSLSVAGELFF. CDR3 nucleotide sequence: TGTGCCAGCAGCTTGTCCGTCGCCGGGGAGCTGTTTTTT. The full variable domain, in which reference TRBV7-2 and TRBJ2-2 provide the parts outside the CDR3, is GAGVSQSPSNKVTEKGKDVELRCDPISGHTALYWYRQSLGQGLEFLIYFQGNSAPDKSGLPSDRFSAERTGGSVSTLTIQRTQQEDSAVYLCASSLSVAGELFFGEGSRLTVL.

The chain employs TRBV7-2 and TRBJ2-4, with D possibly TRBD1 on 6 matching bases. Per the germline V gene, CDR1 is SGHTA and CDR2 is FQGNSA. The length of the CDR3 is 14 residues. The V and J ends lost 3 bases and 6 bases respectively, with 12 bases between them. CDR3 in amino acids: CASSFGQGLNIQYF. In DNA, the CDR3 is TGTGCCAGCAGCTTTGGGCAGGGGCTAAACATTCAGTACTTC.

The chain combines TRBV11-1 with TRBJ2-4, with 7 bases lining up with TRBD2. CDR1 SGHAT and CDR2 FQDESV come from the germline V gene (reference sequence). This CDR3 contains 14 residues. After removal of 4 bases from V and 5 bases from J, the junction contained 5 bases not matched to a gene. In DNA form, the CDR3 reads TGTGCCAGCAGCTCTGATACTAGCGAAAACATTCAGTACTTC. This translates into CASSSDTSENIQYF.

Here the CDR3 reads CASSTRTGRNEQYF. The CDR3 nucleotides are TGTGCCAGCAGTACGAGGACAGGGCGGAACGAGCAGTACTTC. The chain links TRBV11-2 to TRBJ2-7; 8 nucleotides match TRBD1. The ends lost 6 bases at V and 5 bases at J; junction bases unmatched: 9. Germline-derived CDR1 and CDR2 are SGHAT and FQNNGV. This CDR3 is built from 14 residues.

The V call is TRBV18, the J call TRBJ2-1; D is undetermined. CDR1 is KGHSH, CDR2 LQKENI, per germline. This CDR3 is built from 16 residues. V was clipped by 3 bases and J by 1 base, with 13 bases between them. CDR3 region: CASSPRQRLSYNEQFF. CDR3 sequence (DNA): TGTGCCAGCTCACCCCGCCAGCGACTTTCCTACAATGAGCAGTTCTTC.

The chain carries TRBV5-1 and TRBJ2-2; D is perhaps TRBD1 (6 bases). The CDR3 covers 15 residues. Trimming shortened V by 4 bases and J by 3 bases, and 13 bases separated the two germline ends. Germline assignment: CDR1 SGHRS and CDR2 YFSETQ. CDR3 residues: CASSQLQGHTGELFF. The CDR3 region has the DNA TGCGCCAGCAGCCAACTACAGGGACACACCGGGGAGCTGTTTTTT.